This T cell receptor (beta chain) was documented in a study of T cells in localized non-small cell lung cancer. Study outcomes and limitations: Elevated circulating T cell density in blood was associated with longer overall survival.

Comments on this clone: Its antigen is as yet unknown.

Measured with immunoSEQ multiplex PCR; TCRdb has only the in-frame clones, and not every one. The table records about 26,000 clones, roughly 80% of them present only once. The CDR3 is 19 residues long. With V trimmed by 4 bases and J by 4 bases, 14 bases remained unmatched. Germline CDR1 is SGHRS and CDR2 is YFSETQ. The clonotype originates from a man between 40 and 69 years old with stage III squamous cell lung carcinoma. The sequencing here drew on peripheral blood, taken before any cancer treatment. The rearrangement joins TRBV5-1 to TRBJ2-7; 16 nucleotides align to TRBD2. In DNA form, the CDR3 reads TGCGCCAGCAGCCCGGGACTAGCGGGAGGGCCTCTCGGGGCTTACGAGCAGTACTTC. It codes for CASSPGLAGGPLGAYEQYF.